Listed below are T cell receptor beta chains from one sample, sequenced in a study of T cell responses to AZD1222 COVID-19 vaccine. Clones were read by immunoSEQ multiplex PCR, and TCRdb kept only the in-frame ones, dropping some. The data contain 70,000 or so clones, 88% of them seen just once; the ten biggest clones take up roughly 8%. The sample in question was peripheral blood, obtained on day 0 of AZD1222 vaccination. All receptors come from an adult in good health. Each CDR3 is given with its conserved first and last residue. D genes are given only for firm matches. Size values are once, few and many counts, or a class for expanded clones, and some rows have none.

CASSLEDGGQYF	TGTGCCAGCAGTTTAGAGGACGGCGGGCAGTACTTC	.	once	TRBJ2-7	TRBV28
CASSQDQEGYNEQFF	TGTGCCAGCAGCCAGGATCAGGAGGGATACAATGAGCAGTTCTTC	.	once	TRBJ2-1	TRBV4-2
CASSLGQGFSYEQYF	TGTGCCAGCAGTCTGGGACAGGGCTTCTCCTACGAGCAGTACTTC	TRBD1	.	TRBJ2-7	TRBV2
CASSPGPNQPQHF	TGTGCCAGCTCACCAGGGCCCAACCAGCCCCAGCATTTT	.	once	TRBJ1-5	TRBV18
CSVHQGAEEKLFF	TGCAGCGTTCACCAGGGGGCTGAGGAAAAACTGTTTTTT	TRBD1	few	TRBJ1-4	TRBV29-1
CASRYRGGYTF	TGCGCCAGCAGATACAGGGGTGGCTACACCTTC	TRBD1	once	TRBJ1-2	TRBV10-2
CASTAGLSYTGELFF	TGTGCCAGCACCGCGGGACTATCATACACCGGGGAGCTGTTTTTT	TRBD2	once	TRBJ2-2	TRBV6-5
CASSLGVGTSTTNTQYF	TGTGCCAGCAGCTTAGGGGTTGGTACTAGCACTACAAATACGCAGTATTTT	.	.	TRBJ2-3	TRBV7-9
CASSYGTAYTEAFF	TGTGCCAGTAGTTACGGGACAGCCTACACTGAAGCTTTCTTT	TRBD1	.	TRBJ1-1	TRBV19
CASSYGTGRSYEQYF	TGTGCCAGCAGTTACGGTACAGGGAGGTCCTACGAGCAGTACTTC	.	.	TRBJ2-7	TRBV6-5
CASSLWGNTEAFF	TGTGCCAGCAGCTTGTGGGGGAACACTGAAGCTTTCTTT	.	.	TRBJ1-1	TRBV5-4
CASSDTGTSSFNEQFF	TGTGCCAGCAGTGACACCGGGACTAGCTCCTTCAATGAGCAGTTCTTC	TRBD2	.	TRBJ2-1	TRBV6-4
CASSRLSGSADRYTF	TGTGCCAGCAGCCGTCTTTCTGGGTCCGCCGATCGCTACACCTTC	.	.	TRBJ1-2	TRBV5-5
CASSPGRGGNQPQHF	TGTGCCAGCTCACCGGGGCGGGGGGGCAATCAGCCCCAGCATTTT	.	once	TRBJ1-5	TRBV18
CASSLRLNGDSPLHF	TGTGCCAGCAGTTTAAGGCTAAACGGTGATTCACCCCTCCACTTT	.	.	TRBJ1-6	TRBV27
CASSQGGAEAFF	TGCGCCAGCAGCCAAGGGGGCGCTGAAGCTTTCTTT	.	.	TRBJ1-1	TRBV4-1